The 27 T cell receptor beta chains presented below share a single source sample, sequenced in a study of T cell responses to AZD1222 COVID-19 vaccine. Here immunoSEQ multiplex PCR was the method, and the copy in TCRdb shows in-frame clones only, minus some. The sample shows about 150,000 clones, about 89% of them seen only once. The sequences come from peripheral blood, collected on day 0 of AZD1222 vaccination. All receptors come from an adult in good health.

V is TRBV28 and J is TRBJ2-7, with a weak D call TRBD2 (5 bases). The V gene's germline CDR1 is MDHEN and CDR2 SYDVKM. This CDR3 spans 15 amino acids. V was trimmed by 4 bases and J by 4 bases, leaving 17 bases between them. CDR3 region: CASSSPPLERYEQYF. CDR3 nucleotide sequence: TGTGCCAGCAGTTCCCCCCCCCTCGAGCGGTACGAGCAGTACTTC.

This clone was counted only a few times. The V gene is TRBV28, the J gene TRBJ2-1, with D unclear. Germline V CDR1 and CDR2: MDHEN, SYDVKM. The CDR3 sequence is 13 residues long. V dropped 6 bases and J dropped 11 bases, with 17 bases sitting between them. The DNA for the CDR3 is TGTGCCAGCAGCTCTAGACCGGGTGGGAAGCAGTTCTTC. It is translated as CASSSRPGGKQFF.

The V gene is TRBV29-1, the J gene TRBJ2-7; no clear D. The CDR3 runs to 14 residues. Germline CDR1 SQVTM, CDR2 ANQGSEA. Trimming pared 0 bases from V and 2 bases from J, leaving 11 bases between. CDR3 sequence (DNA): TGCAGCGTTGAAGATCACCGCGGTACCTACGAGCAGTACTTC. Its protein product is CSVEDHRGTYEQYF.

This chain joins TRBV7-8 and TRBJ2-1; D is ambiguous. CDR1 SGHVS and CDR2 FQNEAQ come from the germline V gene. V was cut by 4 bases and J by 2 bases, with 9 bases left in between. The CDR3 has 14 residues. Written as DNA, the CDR3 is TGTGCCAGCAGCTCTTCGACACCCTACAATGAGCAGTTCTTC. Protein sequence: CASSSSTPYNEQFF. The full variable domain, its missing parts supplied by reference TRBV7-8 and TRBJ2-1, is GAGVSQSPRYKVAKRGQDVALRCDPISGHVSLFWYQQALGQGPEFLTYFQNEAQLDKSGLPSDRFFAERPEGSVSTLKIQRTQQEDSAVYLCASSSSTPYNEQFFGPGTRLTVL.

The rearrangement joins TRBV6-6 to TRBJ1-5, with D maybe TRBD1 (5 bases). The V gene lost 5 bases and the J gene lost 1 base, with 15 bases spanning the gap. CDR1 and CDR2 from the germline V gene are MNHNY and SVGAGI (reference sequence). The CDR3 has 16 amino acids. The CDR3 coding sequence is TGTGCCAGCAGTATACAACAGGTGGAAAGCAATCAGCCCCAGCATTTT. This encodes CASSIQQVESNQPQHF.

The chain is built from TRBV9 and TRBJ1-1, with D perhaps matching TRBD1 (5 bases). Germline-derived CDR1 and CDR2 are SGDLS and YYNGEE. The CDR3 consists of 15 residues. V lost 4 bases and J 4 bases, leaving 17 bases between the germline ends. CDR3 nucleotides: TGTGCCAGCAGCTATTTGGGGAGTGGGGGCACTGAAGCTTTCTTT. This encodes CASSYLGSGGTEAFF.

The chain couples TRBV5-5 to TRBJ1-3; D is uncertain. Germline values: CDR1 SGHKS, CDR2 YYEKEE (reference sequence). The CDR3 consists of 15 residues. V was shortened by 0 bases and J by 3 bases, with 10 bases between the two germline ends. The CDR3 DNA reads as TGTGCCAGCAGCTTGGTTTTCCCAGATGGAAACACCATATATTTT. Its protein is CASSLVFPDGNTIYF.

This clone appeared a few times. The chain employs TRBV4-3 and TRBJ2-1, with 7 nucleotides matching TRBD1. This CDR3 is 14 amino acids long. CDR1 is LGHNA and CDR2 is YSLEER in the germline V gene. Trimming cost V 2 bases and J 5 bases; bases outside gene matches: 3. The CDR3 sequence: CASSQLGTDNEQFF. The CDR3 DNA sequence: TGCGCCAGCAGCCAACTCGGGACAGACAATGAGCAGTTCTTC.

The rearrangement uses TRBV4-2 and TRBJ1-2, with unresolved D. Between the trimmed V and J ends, which lost 2 bases and 2 bases, there was a span of 3 bases. The length of the CDR3 is 12 residues. The germline V gene encodes CDR1 LGHNA and CDR2 YNFKEQ. CDR3 in amino acids: CASSQQNYGYTF. As DNA, the CDR3 is TGTGCCAGCAGCCAACAGAACTATGGCTACACCTTC.

The chain employs TRBV27 and TRBJ1-1; D ambiguous. The CDR3 is made up of 11 amino acids. V gave up 8 bases and J gave up 11 bases, with 15 bases separating them. Germline CDR1 reads MNHEY; CDR2 reads SMNVEV (reference sequence). The chain's CDR3 is CASGEGQDAFF. The CDR3 DNA reads as TGTGCCAGCGGCGAGGGCCAGGACGCTTTCTTT.

The chain is built from TRBV7-2 and TRBJ1-6, with 11 bases fitting TRBD1. Trimming took 0 bases from V and 6 from J; bases not matched to a gene: 4. Germline CDR1 reads SGHTA; CDR2 reads FQGNSA. CDR3 length: 17 residues. The CDR3 is CASSLAGQGARNSPLHF. The CDR3 DNA reads as TGTGCCAGCAGCTTAGCTGGACAGGGGGCGCGTAATTCACCCCTCCACTTT. The variable domain in full, completed from reference TRBV7-2 and TRBJ1-6, reads GAGVSQSPSNKVTEKGKDVELRCDPISGHTALYWYRQSLGQGLEFLIYFQGNSAPDKSGLPSDRFSAERTGGSVSTLTIQRTQQEDSAVYLCASSLAGQGARNSPLHFGNGTRLTVT.

V gene TRBV25-1 combines with J gene TRBJ1-2, with D tentatively TRBD1 (5 bases). The ends were cut back, 8 bases at V and 5 bases at J, with 21 bases in the middle. This CDR3 spans 15 amino acids. Per germline, CDR1 MGHDK and CDR2 SYGVNS. In DNA form, the CDR3 reads TGTGCCAGCCCCACCAAGGGGCGGACGGAGTATGGCTACACCTTC. Translation: CASPTKGRTEYGYTF.

Note on this clone: The same CDR3 also results from other DNA sequences found in this sample. The rearrangement links TRBV7-2 to TRBJ1-2, with 10 nucleotides matching TRBD1. CDR1 and CDR2 from the germline V gene are SGHTA and FQGNSA. The CDR3 totals 15 residues. V lost 2 bases to trimming and J lost 2 bases; unmatched junction nucleotides: 2. CDR3 loop: CASSLRQGANYGYTF. The CDR3 coding sequence is TGTGCCAGCAGCTTAAGACAGGGGGCGAACTATGGCTACACCTTC.

This chain uses TRBV3-1 (or the pseudogene TRBV3-2) with TRBJ1-2; 9 nucleotides align to TRBD1. J was trimmed by 0 bases and V by 0 bases; bases with no gene match: 5. The CDR3 is made up of 17 amino acids. From germline, CDR1 is LGHDT and CDR2 YNNKEL (reference sequence). CDR3 sequence reads: CASSQDPHRGPNYGYTF. The CDR3 nucleotides are TGTGCCAGCAGCCAAGACCCACACAGGGGGCCTAACTATGGCTACACCTTC.

The V gene is TRBV9, the J gene TRBJ1-3; 9 nucleotides align to TRBD1. CDR1 is SGDLS, CDR2 YYNGEE, per germline. V dropped 4 bases and J dropped 1; count of bases not matched to a gene: 9. The CDR3 is 17 residues long. CDR3 sequence reads: CASSFIPGQGSGNTIYF. The CDR3 bases are TGTGCCAGCAGCTTTATTCCGGGACAGGGATCTGGAAACACCATATATTTT. The entire variable domain, with the rest obtained from reference TRBV9 and TRBJ1-3, is as follows: DSGVTQTPKHLITATGQRVTLRCSPRSGDLSVYWYQQSLDQGLQFLIQYYNGEERAKGNILERFSAQQFPDLHSELNLSSLELGDSALYFCASSFIPGQGSGNTIYFGEGSWLTVV.

The CDR3 nucleotides read TGTGCCAGCAGTGAAGCCCTACGGGGGTTAAAACTGTTTTTT. Translating gives CASSEALRGLKLFF. The chain employs TRBV6-1 and TRBJ1-4, with D possibly matching TRBD1 (5 bases). With 0 bases removed from V and 10 bases from J, the gap between germline ends came to 12 bases. Germline V gene lookup returns CDR1 MNHNS and CDR2 SASEGT. The CDR3 spans 14 residues.

This rearrangement joins TRBV7-8 to TRBJ2-1; 7 nucleotides align to TRBD2. CDR1 and CDR2 (germline): SGHVS, FQNEAQ. Trimming took 5 bases from V and 7 from J; bases not matched to a gene: 14. The length of the CDR3 is 16 residues. CDR3 nucleotide sequence: TGTGCCAGCAGCCTCGGTGGGGCTAGCGGACTAAATGAGCAGTTCTTC. Protein: CASSLGGASGLNEQFF.

The chain employs TRBV28 and TRBJ1-5; D is perhaps TRBD1 (5 bases). Germline V gives CDR1 MDHEN, CDR2 SYDVKM. V shed 3 bases and J shed 7 bases, with 19 bases lying between them. The CDR3 length is 16 residues. The CDR3 sequence is CASSFGGTPRGQPQHF. DNA for the CDR3: TGTGCCAGCAGTTTTGGGGGGACCCCCCGGGGGCAGCCCCAGCATTTT.

V usage is TRBV28 and J usage is TRBJ1-1, with D possibly being TRBD1 (6 bases). V dropped 2 bases and J dropped 7 bases, with 11 bases sitting between them. There are 13 residues in the CDR3. Germline CDR1 MDHEN, CDR2 SYDVKM. The CDR3 region is CASSLTGYSEAFF. CDR3 coding DNA: TGTGCCAGCAGTTTAACAGGGTACAGTGAAGCTTTCTTT.

V is TRBV7-8 and J is TRBJ1-2, with a tentative D call TRBD1 (6 bases). Trimming shortened V by 4 bases and J by 7 bases, and 10 bases separated the two germline ends. Per the germline V gene, CDR1 is SGHVS and CDR2 is FQNEAQ. The CDR3 consists of 12 residues. The CDR3 DNA is TGTGCCAGCAGCTCTACAGGGTCTGGCTACACCTTC. Amino acids: CASSSTGSGYTF.

The chain joins TRBV7-9 to TRBJ1-4; 7 bases line up with TRBD1. This CDR3 comprises 18 residues. Losses at the gene ends were 5 bases for V and 2 bases for J; bases not matched to a gene: 14. The germline gives CDR1 SEHNR, CDR2 FQNEAQ (reference sequence). The CDR3 DNA is TGTGCCAGCAGCCCCCCGACAGGGCTATCAAGGACTAATGAAAAACTGTTTTTT. Amino acids: CASSPPTGLSRTNEKLFF.

This chain links TRBV18 with TRBJ2-1; 9 bases align to TRBD1. The CDR3 is 14 amino acids. CDR1 and CDR2 (germline): KGHSH, LQKENI. V lost 3 bases and J lost 8; bases outside the gene matches: 5. CDR3 DNA sequence: TGTGCCAGCTCACCGGACAGGGGATTCGATGAGCAGTTCTTC. Amino acid sequence: CASSPDRGFDEQFF.

V is TRBV7-2 and J is TRBJ2-3; no clear D gene. The ends were cut back, 1 base at V and 1 base at J, with 9 bases in the middle. CDR1 and CDR2 (germline): SGHTA, FQGNSA. This CDR3 contains 15 residues. CDR3 protein: CASSLGIGGTDTQYF. The CDR3 DNA follows: TGTGCCAGCAGCTTAGGGATTGGGGGCACAGATACGCAGTATTTT.

V gene TRBV12-3 or TRBV12-4 combines with J gene TRBJ2-5, with D tentatively TRBD1 (6 bases). V lost 7 bases and J lost 0, with 9 bases in between. The CDR3 spans 13 residues. The CDR3: CASTGQYQETQYF. Written as DNA, the CDR3 is TGTGCCAGCACCGGACAGTACCAAGAGACCCAGTACTTC.

The V call is TRBV4-1, the J call TRBJ2-7; no clear D. The CDR3 extends over 15 amino acids. V lost 2 bases, J lost 0 bases, and 11 bases lay in between. Per the germline V gene, CDR1 is MGHRA and CDR2 is YSYEKL. This chain's CDR3 is CASSQNAVSSYEQYF. For the CDR3, the DNA is TGCGCCAGCAGCCAAAATGCGGTTAGCTCCTACGAGCAGTACTTC.

J is TRBJ1-6 and V is TRBV7-9; weak D call: TRBD1 (5 bases). The CDR3 has 14 residues. Trimming stripped 3 bases from V and 10 bases from J, with 13 bases between. The germline V gene has CDR1 SEHNR and CDR2 FQNEAQ (reference sequence). CDR3 region: CASSLPGGLSPLHF. CDR3 DNA: TGTGCCAGCAGCTTGCCTGGGGGACTCTCACCCCTCCACTTT.

In this sample, this clone turned up a few times. The chain has TRBV10-1 and TRBJ1-2; TRBD1 aligns across 7 bases. Germline assignment: CDR1 WNHNN and CDR2 SYGVQD (reference sequence). CDR3 size: 13 residues. V was clipped by 4 bases and J by 4 bases; unmatched bases: 3. The DNA of the CDR3 is TGCGCCAGCAGTGGAGGGGGCAGCTATGGCTACACCTTC. Protein product: CASSGGGSYGYTF.